The source of this T cell receptor (beta chain) is a study of cytomegalovirus exposure and HLA in healthy donors. Study context: The 90 to 150 validation repertoires and the approximately 630 first-cohort repertoires shared a platform, a later analysis reported.

The repertoire was sequenced with immunoSEQ multiplex PCR; TCRdb's copy has only in-frame clones and lacks some. Among some 120,000 clones, over 65% were seen once, and the ten largest hold 2.1%. Of note for this clone: Its antigen is not identified.

Study-level points and caveats: Most TCR sequences were uncommon, yet certain public TCRs appeared in many donors. TCR clusters originating in the first cohort tended to co-occur in the 120 validation repertoires, according to a later analysis.

The donors were members of the approximately 130-subject validation cohort (separate from the approximately 670-subject first cohort). CDR1 and CDR2 from the germline V gene are LGHNT and FRNRAP. This CDR3 has 13 residues. Trimming removed 5 bases at V and 4 bases at J, with 9 bases between. The sample was PBMCs. This receptor was obtained from a woman aged 25 to 39 in good health and CMV-seronegative. The chain recombines TRBV12-5 with TRBJ1-3; D possibly corresponds to TRBD1 (5 bases). CDR3 nucleotide sequence: TGTGCTAGTGGTACCAACAGGGGAAACACCATATATTTT. This codes for CASGTNRGNTIYF.